This T cell receptor beta chain was sequenced during a study of post-analysis software for immune sequencing data (dated by TCRdb to between 2015 and 2016). In terms of the full investigation: The recorded disease courses included relapsing-remitting, secondary progressive and progressive-relapsing multiple sclerosis, and some patients had no subtype annotation. Patient repertoires were compared against around twelve previously published healthy control repertoires from donors aged roughly 6 to 26 years. A subset of samples was prepared in parallel using single-end sample barcoding, then pooled and co-amplified after Illumina adapter ligation.

To demonstrate the VDJtools post-analysis software, TCR beta repertoires were profiled from the peripheral blood of 13 young patients with multiple sclerosis. The multiple sclerosis patients were children and adolescents ranging in age from about 6 to 17 years. Concerning this clonotype itself: Its cognate antigen has yet to be identified. Per-base qualities were not stored, and no clone one base away is much larger.

The protocol used for the library was PCR. Reads for this sample came from an Illumina HiSeq 2500. Unique molecular identifiers were incorporated into TCR beta cDNA libraries to reduce PCR and sequencing biases. Roughly 500,000 cDNA molecules were obtained per 1 to 10 million input T cells, so each molecule approximated one T cell. The same protocol used for the earlier healthy control dataset was applied to prepare and sequence the patient libraries. Samples belonging to the same batch were prepared together, multiplexed and sequenced on a shared HiSeq lane. In the authors' own workflow: MIGEC was used to process the raw barcoded reads, and molecular identifier groups with only a single read were discarded before consensus assembly and CDR3 extraction. VDJtools was used for post-analysis of the clonotype tables, with diversity normalized by down-sampling every dataset to the smallest sample size. To correct batch-related cross-sample contamination, repertoire overlap clustering matched CDR3 amino acid sequences but not nucleotide sequences. Starting from the raw public reads, TCRdb applied fastp trimming at Q25, assembled clones with MiXCR and retained in-frame beta chains. Every CDR3 protein is listed once, alongside the most common genes and DNA of its rows. The V and J calls reflect TCRdb's pipeline rather than the authors' work. The sample contains hundreds of thousands of distinct CDR3 sequences, roughly 47% of them found a single time. The ten most abundant clones make up around 1.7% of the sample.

Study-wide conclusions, independent of this receptor: Multiple sclerosis patients had significantly lower normalized Chao1 diversity than controls, a result that suggests substantial peripheral T-cell clonal expansion. The control group was slightly older than the multiple sclerosis patient group. Patients showed significantly higher frequencies than controls for 4 or 5 TRBV segments, among them TRBV5-6, TRBV5-1 and TRBV20-1. Strong co-clustering of samples prepared in the same batch was shown by direct clustering with F measure, prompting a batch-effect correction.

In the germline V gene, CDR1 corresponds to SGHRS and CDR2 to YFSETQ. The CDR3, from cysteine to phenylalanine, totals 13 residues. This entry keeps only the CDR3 DNA: 39 bases, framed from base 1. V is trimmed back by 3 bases and J by 3 bases, and the junction contains 2 bases that no gene match accounts for. The V gene is TRBV5-1 and the J gene is TRBJ2-7; TRBD1 agrees with 8 junctional bases. Specimen: blood. This TCR was sampled from a girl between 10 and 17 years old with multiple sclerosis. CDR3 sequence: CASSSGQGYEQYF. The DNA sequence is TGCGCCAGCAGCTCAGGACAGGGCTACGAGCAGTACTTC.